Following are 19 T cell receptor beta chains from one sample sequenced in a study of blood T cells in healthy people across ages. PCR was performed a second time for about 7 to 11 cycles using a sample-barcoded 5' primer and a J-beta primer mix. Via MiXCR, TCRdb re-called the 5' RACE reads, giving one row per CDR3 protein. Altogether over 950,000 distinct CDR3 sequences are present, 30% to 40% being singletons, with the ten largest covering around 13%. The sequenced sample consisted of blood. These receptor sequences come from a man aged 18 to 29 in good health.

V gene TRBV20-1 combines with J gene TRBJ2-7; 9 nucleotides align to TRBD1. Germline-derived CDR1 and CDR2 are DFQATT and SNEGSKA (reference sequence). The CDR3 has 14 amino acids. V lost 0 bases, J lost 3 bases, and 3 bases stayed unmatched. CDR3 protein: CSARDLDRGYEQYF. CDR3 in DNA: TGCAGTGCTAGAGACCTGGACAGGGGCTACGAGCAGTACTTC.

This chain joins TRBV9 and TRBJ2-3; D unclear. V lost 2 bases and J 0 bases, leaving 10 bases between the germline ends. CDR1 is SGDLS, CDR2 YYNGEE, per germline. The CDR3 is made up of 15 amino acids. The CDR3 region is CASSVEGGSTDTQYF. DNA for the CDR3: TGTGCCAGCAGCGTCGAAGGTGGAAGCACAGATACGCAGTATTTT.

The J gene is TRBJ1-2, the V gene TRBV20-1, with D perhaps matching TRBD1 (5 bases). V was shortened by 3 bases and J by 7 bases, with 15 bases between the two germline ends. Germline loops: CDR1 DFQATT, CDR2 SNEGSKA (reference sequence). The CDR3 consists of 13 residues. The DNA of the CDR3 is TGCAGTGCTAGTCTAGTCGGGCAGGGTGGCTACACCTTC. The encoded protein is CSASLVGQGGYTF.

V usage is TRBV11-1 and J usage is TRBJ2-7, with 7 bases matching TRBD1. This CDR3 is 14 amino acids long. With V trimmed by 5 bases and J by 5 bases, 9 bases remained unmatched. CDR1 and CDR2 from the germline V gene are SGHAT and FQDESV (reference sequence). CDR3: CASSLDRVANEQYF. Written as DNA, the CDR3 is TGTGCCAGCAGCCTCGACAGGGTTGCCAACGAGCAGTACTTC.

This clonotype was recorded at least ten times. The chain is built from TRBV20-1 and TRBJ2-1, with 9 positions matching TRBD2. There are 15 residues in the CDR3. Germline CDR1 reads DFQATT; CDR2 reads SNEGSKA (reference sequence). V shed 3 bases, J shed 6 bases, and the junction held 9 bases outside the gene matches. CDR3 nucleotide sequence: TGCAGTGCTAGTTTGGGGACTAGCTTCCGCAATGAGCAGTTCTTC. The encoded protein is CSASLGTSFRNEQFF.

This clonotype was counted many times. The V and J genes are TRBV10-3 and TRBJ2-7; the match to TRBD1 covers 9 bases. The CDR3 consists of 15 residues. V lost 5 bases, J lost 6 bases, and 11 bases stayed unmatched. In germline, CDR1 is ENHRY, CDR2 SYGVKD. This chain's CDR3 is CAISSPGTGLREQYF. In DNA, the CDR3 is TGTGCCATCAGTTCACCCGGGACAGGGCTACGCGAGCAGTACTTC.

This clonotype was observed a few times. The chain uses TRBV5-1 and TRBJ2-3, with D possibly matching TRBD2 (6 bases). Trimming took 4 bases from V and 0 from J, leaving 18 bases between them. Per the germline V gene, CDR1 is SGHRS and CDR2 is YFSETQ. The CDR3 has 17 residues. DNA for the CDR3: TGCGCCAGCAGCACGGAAGTCCTGGCGGGGAGCACAGATACGCAGTATTTT. It encodes CASSTEVLAGSTDTQYF.

This clonotype was recorded only once. The CDR3 bases are TGTGCCAGCAGCCGGCGGTCGGACCACACCATGAAAGAACTGTTTTTT. It codes for CASSRRSDHTMKELFF. The chain recombines TRBV3-1 with TRBJ1-4, with D uncertain. Trimming pared 4 bases from V and 12 bases from J, leaving 24 bases between. The CDR3 totals 16 residues. Germline-derived CDR1 and CDR2 are LGHDT and YNNKEL (reference sequence). The entire variable domain, with the rest obtained from reference TRBV3-1 and TRBJ1-4, is as follows: DTAVSQTPKYLVTQMGNDKSIKCEQNLGHDTMYWYKQDSKKFLKIMFSYNNKELIINETVPNRFSPKSPDKAHLNLHINSLELGDSAVYFCASSRRSDHTMKELFFGSGTQLSVL.

The genes are TRBV4-3 and TRBJ2-7; D is perhaps TRBD1 (6 bases). V lost 0 bases and J 7 bases, leaving 16 bases between the germline ends. The germline CDR1 and CDR2 sequences are LGHNA and YSLEER. The length of the CDR3 is 15 residues. CDR3 region: CASSQDTGQSNEQYF. The CDR3 nucleotides read TGCGCCAGCAGCCAAGATACTGGACAGTCCAATGAGCAGTACTTC.

This clonotype has just a few counts. The genes are TRBV10-3 and TRBJ2-1, with D perhaps matching TRBD2 (6 bases). This CDR3 comprises 16 residues. Between the trimmed V and J ends, which lost 3 bases and 2 bases, there was a span of 14 bases. Germline values: CDR1 ENHRY, CDR2 SYGVKD. Written as DNA, the CDR3 is TGTGCCATCAGTGATCCGACTAGTCGTCCCTACAATGAGCAGTTCTTC. It is translated as CAISDPTSRPYNEQFF.

This chain joins TRBV4-3 and TRBJ1-1; D is unresolved. This CDR3 comprises 15 residues. V gave up 1 base and J gave up 0 bases, with 9 bases separating them. The germline V gene has CDR1 LGHNA and CDR2 YSLEER. The CDR3 nucleotides read TGCGCCAGCAGCCAAGTCGCCGGAATGAACACTGAAGCTTTCTTT. It translates to CASSQVAGMNTEAFF.

This clonotype has only a few counts. This chain links TRBV6-2 or TRBV6-3 with TRBJ2-7; tentatively, D is TRBD1 (5 bases). Trimming removed 9 bases from V and 0 bases from J, with 15 bases in between. Germline V lookup: CDR1 MNHEY, CDR2 SVGEGT. The CDR3 sequence is 14 residues long. This CDR3 is CASIQAGISYEQYF. Written as DNA, the CDR3 is TGTGCCAGTATCCAGGCAGGGATCTCCTACGAGCAGTACTTC.

This chain joins TRBV20-1 and TRBJ1-2; unclear D gene. Germline CDR1 and CDR2: DFQATT and SNEGSKA (reference sequence). This CDR3 has 13 residues. Trimming pared 3 bases from V and 7 bases from J, leaving 15 bases between. CDR3 nucleotide sequence: TGCAGTGCTAGCGCGGTCCCAACGAGTGGCTACACCTTC. Its translation is CSASAVPTSGYTF.

Regarding this clonotype: Compared with germline, one end of the junction differs, possibly owing to a read error. The chain carries TRBV12-3 or TRBV12-4 and TRBJ2-2, with TRBD1 matching 9 bases. The CDR3 is made up of 15 amino acids. The CDR3 here is CASRSGTGNSGELFF. The DNA for the CDR3 is TGTGCCAGCAGGTCCGGGACAGGGAACTCCGGGGAGCTGTTTTTT.

This clonotype was detected many times. The chain has TRBV5-1 and TRBJ1-1; D perhaps matches TRBD1 (5 bases). The CDR3 runs to 14 residues. Germline values: CDR1 SGHRS, CDR2 YFSETQ. Trimming cost V 4 bases and J 0 bases, with 10 bases left between them. The CDR3 protein is CASSIRDLNTEAFF. As DNA, the CDR3 is TGCGCCAGCAGCATCAGGGATTTGAACACTGAAGCTTTCTTT.

The chain recombines TRBV7-6 with TRBJ1-3; 7 nucleotides line up with TRBD1. V dropped 4 bases and J dropped 1; count of bases not matched to a gene: 7. Germline V gene sequence: CDR1 SGHVS, CDR2 FNYEAQ. CDR3 length: 16 residues. The DNA for the CDR3 is TGTGCCAGCAGCTCCCTAATACAGGGGTCTGGAAACACCATATATTTT. Amino acids: CASSSLIQGSGNTIYF.

The chain couples TRBV20-1 to TRBJ2-1; D is unresolved. V lost 2 bases and J 5 bases, leaving 10 bases between the germline ends. In germline, CDR1 is DFQATT, CDR2 SNEGSKA (reference sequence). CDR3 length equals 13 residues. The CDR3 region has the DNA TGCAGTGCTAGAAGCCCCCCACACAATGAGCAGTTCTTC. Protein: CSARSPPHNEQFF.

This clonotype was counted a few times. This chain joins TRBV6-2 or TRBV6-3 and TRBJ1-1; a weak D match, TRBD1 (5 bases). V shed 4 bases and J shed 3 bases, with 12 bases lying between them. Germline CDR1 reads MNHEY; CDR2 reads SVGEGT. The CDR3 runs 14 residues. CDR3 amino acids: CASSFVGGDTEAFF. The DNA of the CDR3 is TGTGCCAGCAGTTTCGTCGGAGGGGACACTGAAGCTTTCTTT.

This CDR3 is CASSPRPSGRVDNEQFF. The CDR3 DNA reads as TGTGCCAGCAGCCCTAGACCTAGCGGACGAGTTGACAATGAGCAGTTCTTC. This rearrangement joins TRBV14 to TRBJ2-1, with 7 nucleotides matching TRBD2. V gave up 4 bases and J gave up 5 bases; unmatched junction bases: 14. Germline V gives CDR1 SGHDN, CDR2 FVKESK. The CDR3 length is 17 residues. Combining the CDR3 with reference TRBV14 and TRBJ2-1 gives the whole variable domain EAGVTQFPSHSVIEKGQTVTLRCDPISGHDNLYWYRRVMGKEIKFLLHFVKESKQDESGMPNNRFLAERTGGTYSTLKVQPAELEDSGVYFCASSPRPSGRVDNEQFFGPGTRLTVL.